Below, 5 T cell receptor beta chains from the same sample are listed, as sequenced in a study of patients and donors after allogeneic stem cell transplantation. TCRdb re-called the RT-PCR reads through MiXCR, storing one row per CDR3 protein. The sample contains roughly 880,000 distinct CDR3 sequences, over 15% of which appear only once. The material sequenced was blood, either unsorted or a sorted T cell fraction (not recorded which). All receptors come from a human donor who was either an allogeneic HSCT recipient or a stem cell or donor lymphocyte infusion donor (not recorded which). It is not recorded whose cells these are; they may come from a transplant donor.

This clonotype came up a few times. This chain joins TRBV2 and TRBJ2-7; D is undetermined. Germline-derived CDR1 and CDR2 are SNHLY and FYNNEI. There are 15 residues in the CDR3. The V end lost 8 bases, the J end lost 5 bases, and 22 bases lay between the germline ends. CDR3 residues: CASAPGRWAFHEQYF. CDR3 coding DNA: TGTGCCAGCGCCCCTGGCCGGTGGGCGTTTCACGAGCAGTACTTC.

The V gene is TRBV6-1, the J gene TRBJ1-6, with a weak D call TRBD1 (6 bases). Germline-derived CDR1 and CDR2 are MNHNS and SASEGT. The CDR3 has 15 residues. Trimming pared 6 bases from V and 6 bases from J, leaving 15 bases between. The DNA of the CDR3 is TGTGCCAGCAGCCGCGGACAGCCGGGTAATTCACCCCTCCACTTT. Translation: CASSRGQPGNSPLHF.

DNA of the CDR3: TGTGCCAGCAGGAGTGGGACAGGGAAAATAGCTGCTAGCAATCAGCCCCAGCATTTT. This sequence encodes CASRSGTGKIAASNQPQHF. This chain joins TRBV9 and TRBJ1-5; TRBD1 matches at 9 bases. This CDR3 is 19 amino acids long. After removal of 5 bases from V and 0 bases from J, the junction contained 15 bases not matched to a gene. CDR1 is SGDLS and CDR2 is YYNGEE in the germline V gene.

This clonotype was detected only a few times. The rearrangement uses TRBV7-2 and TRBJ1-1; D gene ambiguous. The germline V gene has CDR1 SGHTA and CDR2 FQGNSA. The CDR3 is 14 residues long. V was cut by 4 bases and J by 7 bases, with 16 bases left in between. The CDR3 is CASSSPSWFYEAFF. The CDR3 DNA sequence: TGTGCCAGCAGCTCGCCCTCCTGGTTCTATGAAGCTTTCTTT.

This clonotype has at least ten counts. This chain links TRBV10-3 with TRBJ1-1; D gene unclear. The CDR3 consists of 16 residues. The germline V and J ends were trimmed by 6 bases and 5 bases, with 22 bases remaining between them. CDR1 and CDR2 from the germline V gene are ENHRY and SYGVKD. The CDR3 here is CAIRSTTQNLLTEAFF. The CDR3 DNA reads as TGTGCCATCAGGTCCACAACACAGAACTTGTTGACTGAAGCTTTCTTT.